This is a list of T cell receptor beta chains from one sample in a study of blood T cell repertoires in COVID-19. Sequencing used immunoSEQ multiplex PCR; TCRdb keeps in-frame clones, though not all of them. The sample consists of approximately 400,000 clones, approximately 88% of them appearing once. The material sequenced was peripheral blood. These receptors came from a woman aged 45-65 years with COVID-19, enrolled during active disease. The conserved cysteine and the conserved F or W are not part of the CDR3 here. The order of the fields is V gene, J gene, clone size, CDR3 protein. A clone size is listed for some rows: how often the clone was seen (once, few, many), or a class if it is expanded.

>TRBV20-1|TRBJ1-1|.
SANDRGGSTEAF
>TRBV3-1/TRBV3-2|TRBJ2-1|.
ASSQVGGAEQF
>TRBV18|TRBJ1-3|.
ASSLSSGNTIY
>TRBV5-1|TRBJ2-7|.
ASSSEQGRSHEQY
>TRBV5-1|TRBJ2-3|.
ASSLGGGVPRTDTQY
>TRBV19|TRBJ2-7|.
ASSPRQGARYEQY
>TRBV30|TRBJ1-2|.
AWSPSGRVANGYT
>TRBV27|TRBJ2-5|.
ASRNRVTVSNQETQY
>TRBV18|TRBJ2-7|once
ASSPTSASYEQY
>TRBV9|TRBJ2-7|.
ASSSGTILNEQY
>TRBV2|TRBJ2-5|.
ASSDRLAEETQY
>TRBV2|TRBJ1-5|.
ASRYSSNNQPQH
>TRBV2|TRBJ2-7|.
ASREQGPAVYEQY
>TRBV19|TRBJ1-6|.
ASSGQPLHSPLH
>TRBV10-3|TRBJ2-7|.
AISGRGVDYEQY
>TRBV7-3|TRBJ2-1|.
ASSSNSNEQF
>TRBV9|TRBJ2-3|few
ASSVQGWSDTQY
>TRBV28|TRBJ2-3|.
ASSFDGGTTDTQY
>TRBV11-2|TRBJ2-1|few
ASSVGQGAGEQF
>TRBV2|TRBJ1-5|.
ASSGQGARSNQPQH
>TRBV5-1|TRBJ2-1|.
ASSLGAGNEQF
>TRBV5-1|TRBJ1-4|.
ASTSARGTNEKLF
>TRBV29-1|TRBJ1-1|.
SGPKADTEAF
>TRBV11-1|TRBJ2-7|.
ASSLLAVSEQY
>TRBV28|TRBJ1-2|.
ASSHAGIRGNGYT
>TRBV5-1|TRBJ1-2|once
ASIFGTGGPYGYT
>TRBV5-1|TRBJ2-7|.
ASSLALIGGQVGYEQY
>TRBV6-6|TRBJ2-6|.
ASSYETGANVLT
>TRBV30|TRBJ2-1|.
ALKSSYNEQF
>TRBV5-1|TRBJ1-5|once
ASSLPPGQGASNQPQH
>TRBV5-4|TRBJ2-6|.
ASSLDGHGGANVLT
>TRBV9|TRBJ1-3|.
ASSPQGQPGNTIY
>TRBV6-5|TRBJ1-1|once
ASFDRGTQAF
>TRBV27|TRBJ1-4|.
ASTAGGRGGKLF
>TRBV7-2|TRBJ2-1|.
ASSPGRGTHNEQF
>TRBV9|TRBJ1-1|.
ASSEMPGTGNTEAF
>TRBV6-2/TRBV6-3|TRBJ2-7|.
ASSQELGEQY
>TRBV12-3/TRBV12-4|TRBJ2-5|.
ASSLGSQETQY
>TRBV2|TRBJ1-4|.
ASSDSQEGSTNEKLF
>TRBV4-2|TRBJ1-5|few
ASSRSRDQPQH
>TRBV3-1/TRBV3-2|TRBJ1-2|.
ASSQGTAYGYT
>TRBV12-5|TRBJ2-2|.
ASGFQGTGLTGELF